This T cell receptor (beta chain) was sequenced in a study of T cell changes during pregnancy in multiple sclerosis. This clone was found once. TCRdb keeps only in-frame clones here, not all; method: immunoSEQ multiplex PCR. Altogether some 20,000 clones are present, around 88% being singletons, with the ten largest covering more than 0.9%. CDR3 size: 14 residues. The ends were cut back, 7 bases at V and 3 bases at J, with 10 bases in the middle. Germline V CDR1 and CDR2: LNHDA, SQIVND (reference sequence). This sample comprised CD4+ T cells from peripheral blood mononuclear cells, obtained in the first trimester of pregnancy. This clonotype originated in a female donor in good health, enrolled as a control in a pregnancy study. The V gene is TRBV19, the J gene TRBJ1-6, with D maybe TRBD1 (6 bases). CDR3 in DNA: TGTGCCAGTAATCGACAGGACTATAATTCACCCCTCCACTTT. Amino acid sequence: CASNRQDYNSPLHF.